This T cell receptor (beta chain) was captured in a study of cytomegalovirus exposure and HLA in healthy donors. Germline V gives CDR1 SNHLY, CDR2 FYNNEI. CDR3 size: 15 residues. V was clipped by 9 bases and J by 8 bases; unmatched bases: 14. PCR was performed using 60 Vbeta and 13 Jbeta primers. The data were produced by immunoSEQ multiplex PCR, yet TCRdb's version contains in-frame clones alone and is incomplete. This sample has more than 95,000 clones, with around 10% found just once. This clonotype was sampled from a young man in good health and CMV-seronegative. V and J are TRBV2 and TRBJ2-1, with 9 bases that match TRBD1. The sample comprised PBMCs. The CDR3 sequence: CARHLGTGSSDEQFF. The CDR3 DNA follows: TGTGCCAGGCACCTCGGGACAGGGTCTTCCGATGAGCAGTTCTTC.